This TCR beta chain appears in the sequencing data of a study of blood T cells in healthy people across ages. Sample-barcoded 5' priming and a J-beta primer mix drove a second PCR of about 6 to 12 cycles. TCRdb passed the 5' RACE reads through MiXCR, listing each CDR3 protein once. In the table there are 1.5 million to 2 million distinct CDR3 sequences, almost 35% of which are singletons. CDR1 is MNHNS, CDR2 SASEGT, per germline. The CDR3 covers 17 residues. V shed 4 bases and J 5 bases; nucleotides not matched to a gene: 12. The sample comprised blood. This receptor was obtained from a woman in her twenties or thirties in good health. The V gene is TRBV6-1, the J gene TRBJ2-5, with 11 bases identical to TRBD2. CDR3 residues: CASSGPSGGLHGETQYF. The CDR3, as DNA: TGTGCCAGCAGTGGCCCTAGCGGGGGGCTCCATGGGGAGACCCAGTACTTC.